This entry lists 9 T cell receptor beta chains sequenced from one sample in a study of T cells in women clearing cervical HPV infection. The method was immunoSEQ multiplex PCR; TCRdb's version includes in-frame clones alone and lacks a portion of them. Recorded for this sample: around 46,000 clones. The sequenced material came from blood buffy coat. Receptor source: a woman between 18 and 70 years old with a cervical HPV16 infection that either progressed to CIN3+ or cleared (not recorded which).

A word on this clone: The read ends 3 residues before the CDR3 terminus; that terminus is restored from the germline J gene. This chain joins TRBV10-2 and TRBJ2-1, with 7 nucleotides matching TRBD2. Per germline, CDR1 WSHSY and CDR2 SAAADI. Trimming at V came to 2 bases and at J to 7 bases, leaving 11 bases not matched to a gene. This CDR3 has 16 amino acids. The CDR3 sequence: CASSEVGRGMWNEQFF. The sequenced CDR3 bases are TGCGCCAGCAGTGAGGTCGGGCGGGGGATGTGGAATGAG.

With respect to this clone: The CDR3 extends 3 residues past the end of the read, so its final part is completed from the germline J gene. The chain uses TRBV5-1 and TRBJ2-7, with 15 positions matching TRBD2. Germline V lookup: CDR1 SGHRS, CDR2 YFSETQ. J was trimmed by 3 bases and V by 4 bases; bases with no gene match: 14. There are 19 residues in the CDR3. Here the CDR3 reads CASSRRGTSGGLAGYEQYF. Incomplete CDR3 DNA: TGCGCCAGCAGCCGGCGAGGGACTAGCGGGGGGTTAGCGGGCTACGAG.

Comments on this clone: The junction departs from the called germline gene at one end, perhaps through a read error. The read halts 3 residues ahead of the CDR3 end, with the missing end drawn from the germline J gene. The chain joins TRBV30 to TRBJ1-1, with a possible D match to TRBD1 (5 bases). This CDR3 spans 12 amino acids. Germline loops: CDR1 GTSNPN, CDR2 SVGIG (reference sequence). The CDR3 bases that were read are TGTGCCTGGACAGGGCTGGCCACTGAC. Its protein product is CAWTGLATD. The entire CDR3 sequence reads CAWTGLATDAFF.

Of note for this clone: The sequenced fragment ends 3 residues before the CDR3 boundary, so the rest is inferred from the germline J gene. The chain combines TRBV29-1 with TRBJ1-1; perhaps TRBD1 as D (6 bases). CDR1 is SQVTM, CDR2 ANQGSEA, per germline. The CDR3 has 12 residues. Trimming stripped 3 bases from V and 4 bases from J, with 9 bases between. CDR3 loop: CSVDRGGTEAFF. The covered CDR3 bases are TGCAGCGTTGACAGGGGTGGCACTGAA.

Note on this clone: The read comes to an end 3 residues before the CDR3 does, leaving the germline J gene to fill in the end. The chain joins TRBV5-4 to TRBJ2-4, with 8 bases fitting TRBD1. Trimming at V came to 4 bases and at J to 2 bases, leaving 2 bases not matched to a gene. This CDR3 is built from 14 residues. The germline gives CDR1 SGHNT, CDR2 YYREEE (reference sequence). Here the CDR3 reads CASSQGASKNIQYF. Partial CDR3 DNA: TGTGCCAGCAGCCAGGGGGCGTCCAAAAACATT.

Regarding this clone: Read coverage stops 3 residues before the CDR3 terminus; the germline J gene supplies the remainder. V gene TRBV6-2 or TRBV6-3 combines with J gene TRBJ2-7, with TRBD2 identical over 12 bases. The CDR3 is 16 residues long. V gave up 0 bases and J gave up 3 bases; unmatched junction bases: 3. Germline V CDR1 and CDR2: MNHEY, SVGEGT. Incomplete CDR3 DNA: TGTGCCAGCAGTTACTCGACTAGCGGGAGAGTCTACGAG. This gives the protein CASSYSTSGRVYE. The whole CDR3 sequence reads CASSYSTSGRVYEQYF.

For this clone: Sequencing ends 3 residues short of the CDR3 end; the germline J gene provides the rest. The rearrangement joins TRBV18 to TRBJ2-2; maybe TRBD1 (5 bases). This CDR3 spans 14 amino acids. The V gene lost 2 bases and the J gene lost 5 bases, with 9 bases spanning the gap. Germline values: CDR1 KGHSH, CDR2 LQKENI. The CDR3 DNA, read in part, is TGTGCCAGCTCACCAGGGCAGGGTACCGGGGAG. Protein sequence: CASSPGQGTGE. The CDR3 reads in full as CASSPGQGTGELFF. Combining the CDR3 with reference TRBV18 and TRBJ2-2 gives the whole variable domain NAGVMQNPRHLVRRRGQEARLRCSPMKGHSHVYWYRQLPEEGLKFMVYLQKENIIDESGMPKERFSAEFPKEGPSILRIQQVVRGDSAAYFCASSPGQGTGELFFGEGSRLTVL.

Comments on this clone: The CDR3 extends 3 residues past the end of the read, so its final part is completed from the germline J gene. This chain links TRBV5-1 with TRBJ1-3; possible D gene TRBD1, 5 bases. The CDR3 totals 14 residues. Trimming removed 3 bases at V and 0 bases at J, with 7 bases between. The germline V gene has CDR1 SGHRS and CDR2 YFSETQ. The CDR3 sequence is CASSSGSSGNTIYF. Incomplete CDR3 DNA: TGCGCCAGCAGCTCAGGGAGCTCTGGAAACACC.

As regards this clone: Read sequence stops 3 residues before the CDR3 end, and the germline J gene provides the missing end. V and J are TRBV19 and TRBJ2-7; 7 bases fit TRBD2. The J segment lost 2 bases and the V segment lost 3 bases, leaving 4 bases of the junction unmatched. CDR1 is LNHDA, CDR2 SQIVND, per germline (reference sequence). The CDR3 length is 14 residues. CDR3 loop: CASSITSATYEQYF. CDR3 bases read: TGTGCCAGTAGTATTACTAGCGCCACCTACGAG.